This TCR beta chain originates from a study of blood T cell repertoires in COVID-19. Seattle patient enrollment occurred during active infection, with longitudinal follow-up thereafter. Using immunoSEQ multiplex PCR, the repertoire was profiled, and TCRdb retains in-frame clones only, with some absent. The table has 410,000 or so clones, about nine tenths seen once. The CDR3 totals 15 residues. Trimming removed 9 bases at V and 7 bases at J, with 21 bases between. Germline assignment: CDR1 SEHNR and CDR2 FQNEAQ (reference sequence). The V call is TRBV7-9, the J call TRBJ2-2, with D possibly matching TRBD2 (6 bases). The TCR sequence derives from a woman in her 40s with COVID-19, enrolled during active disease. The sequenced sample consisted of peripheral blood. CDR3 nucleotides: TGTGCCAGTGAGACTAGTTCCCTAGGCGACGGGGAGCTGTTTTTT. It specifies CASETSSLGDGELFF.